This paragraph covers one TCR beta chain sequence. This clonotype was seen many times. The target of this receptor is not known. Per-nucleotide qualities are absent, and no much larger clonotype sits a single base away. The source of the sample is a study of spatial heterogeneity in lung cancer (dated by TCRdb to the late 2010s). About the study as a whole: Beta-chain transcripts were consistently detected in greater numbers than alpha-chain transcripts, which likely reflects a higher abundance of beta-chain transcripts. In tumor regions, TCR transcript counts showed a strong correlation with a T cell transcriptional module score from matched bulk RNA-seq. In the raw uncorrected reads, each unique combination of TCR and UMI appeared more than ten times on average. In non-small cell lung cancer, the study quantitatively compared TCR alpha and beta repertoires across several tumor regions, matched nontumor lung, and blood. Nonsynonymous mutation counts, determined by whole-exome sequencing of tumor tissue, were related to TCR repertoire features. At surgery, hundreds of tumor regions, approximately 64 matched nontumor lung samples and 45 to 60 PBMC samples were TCR-sequenced for both alpha and beta chains. General conclusions and limits of the study: Counts of ubiquitous and regional expanded TCRs were found to correlate with counts of ubiquitous and regional nonsynonymous mutations, respectively. The tumor nonsynonymous mutation count correlated with the number of expanded intratumoral alpha and beta TCRs. TCR-seq coverage of tumor T cells was estimated to be only approximately 7% for alpha chains and about 13% for beta chains. Additional single-cell paired TCR alpha and beta sequencing was considered necessary to confirm, at a functional level, the hypothesis that regional TCRs recognize regional mutations.

Libraries came from 5' RACE. TCRdb shows the sequencer as NextSeq 500. In the TCR library protocol, a unique molecular identifier was attached to each TCR cDNA molecule so that PCR and sequencing errors could be corrected. Per the authors' processing: TCR identification, UMI-based error correction and CDR3 extraction were all carried out with Decombinator tools. TCRs above a frequency of 2 per 1,000, corresponding to the top 1% of the tumor frequency distribution, were defined as expanded. Expanded tumor TCRs were classed as regional if statistically deemed absent (corrected P<0.05) from at least one tumor region, otherwise ubiquitous. Rényi diversity was computed with the R vegan package after subsampling each repertoire 100 times to 5,000 TCRs. CDR3 similarity networks were built from amino acid triplet string-kernel similarity, with CDR3s being connected when pairwise similarity was above 0.82. TCRdb redid the processing of the public reads, applying fastp at Q25 and MiXCR, and retained in-frame beta chains. Rows matching on CDR3 protein sequence are summarized as one entry with the most common DNA and genes. It is TCRdb's table, rather than the study itself, that gives the V and J calls and clone size. The sample yields more than 25,000 distinct CDR3 sequences; roughly 6.9% were counted once. More than 20% of the sample goes to the ten largest clones.

In the paper's terms, the time point label means: sample taken at primary tumor resection. The donors were more than 60 patients from the lung TRACERx cohort who had early-stage, untreated non-small cell lung cancer. TCR sequencing used whole RNA extracted from tumor and nontumor lung tissue, or from cryopreserved PBMC samples, without cell sorting. A patient was chosen for TCR sequencing only when enough RNA was available from at least two tumor regions. A lung pathologist reviewed the tumor and adjacent nontumor lung specimens before the specimens were selected. The sample here was lung tumor tissue, taken at surgery. This clonotype originated in a male donor with early-stage non-small cell lung cancer.

The CDR3 protein sequence reads: CASSLPGHSYEQYF. The nucleotides are TGTGCCAGCAGTTTACCGGGACATTCCTACGAGCAGTACTTC. The chain uses TRBV28 and TRBJ2-7, with TRBD1 perhaps the D gene, on 6 matching bases. The CDR3 starts with the cysteine, ends with the phenylalanine, and has 14 residues. The only DNA kept is the CDR3, 42 bases in frame from the first base. Based on the germline V gene, the CDR1 and CDR2 sequences are MDHEN and SYDVKM. The V and J ends are trimmed by 2 bases and 1 base, leaving 9 bases between them.